The 20 T cell receptor beta chains in this list originate from one sample, sequenced in a study of T cell clonotyping in hematopoietic cell transplantation. Some clones are missing from TCRdb's copy, which holds only in-frame ones; the method was immunoSEQ multiplex PCR. This sample has around 37,000 clones, with 95% found just once. What was sequenced was peripheral blood mononuclear cells. These receptors all come from a man aged 25-45 years in good health. Some clones in this sample may be carry-over from other donors' samples.

This clone was counted once. The gene calls are TRBV25-1 and TRBJ2-3; possible D gene TRBD2, 5 bases. Germline V CDR1 and CDR2: MGHDK, SYGVNS. The CDR3 sequence is 14 residues long. V was trimmed by 2 bases and J by 3 bases, leaving 9 bases between them. The CDR3 bases are TGTGCCAGCAGTGAAGGCCGGGAAACAGATACGCAGTATTTT. As protein: CASSEGRETDTQYF.

This rearrangement joins TRBV13 to TRBJ2-7, with D maybe TRBD1 (5 bases). The germline V gene encodes CDR1 PRHDT and CDR2 FYEKMQ (reference sequence). Trimming cost V 2 bases and J 0 bases, with 14 bases left between them. The CDR3 sequence is 16 residues long. The CDR3 DNA is TGTGCCAGCAGCTTAAAGCCAGGGCCGAGCTCCTACGAGCAGTACTTC. Amino acids: CASSLKPGPSSYEQYF.

The chain recombines TRBV6-4 with TRBJ2-3, with 10 positions matching TRBD2. This CDR3 has 15 amino acids. CDR1 is MRHNA, CDR2 SNTAGT, per germline. Unmatched junction bases numbered 4, after V lost 5 bases and J lost 2 bases. CDR3 nucleotides: TGTGCCAGCAGTCCCGGGACTAGCGACACAGATACGCAGTATTTT. This gives the protein CASSPGTSDTDTQYF.

The V and J genes are TRBV10-2 and TRBJ2-5; 9 nucleotides match TRBD2. This CDR3 comprises 13 residues. After removal of 10 bases from V and 3 bases from J, the junction contained 6 bases not matched to a gene. Per the germline V gene, CDR1 is WSHSY and CDR2 is SAAADI. CDR3 nucleotides: TGCGCCACCCGATTAGCGGGAGAAGAGACCCAGTACTTC. It encodes CATRLAGEETQYF.

The chain combines TRBV7-9 with TRBJ1-2; D perhaps matches TRBD1 (5 bases). The CDR3 has 14 residues. From germline, CDR1 is SEHNR and CDR2 FQNEAQ (reference sequence). V was shortened by 6 bases and J by 6 bases, with 17 bases between the two germline ends. The CDR3 DNA sequence: TGTGCCAGCAGTTTTCCCTGGGGGGGGAATGGCTACACCTTC. Its protein product is CASSFPWGGNGYTF.

This clone is a singleton in its sample. This chain uses TRBV30 with TRBJ1-3; D might be TRBD1 (5 bases). Trimming took off 4 bases at V and 0 bases at J, with 13 bases between the two ends. The CDR3 length is 15 residues. Per the germline V gene, CDR1 is GTSNPN and CDR2 is SVGIG (reference sequence). The CDR3: CAWTRGTISGNTIYF. The DNA for the CDR3 is TGTGCCTGGACCCGGGGGACGATCTCTGGAAACACCATATATTTT. Combining the CDR3 with reference TRBV30 and TRBJ1-3 gives the whole variable domain SQTIHQWPATLVQPVGSPLSLECTVEGTSNPNLYWYRQAAGRGLQLLFYSVGIGQISSEVPQNLSASRPQDRQFILSSKKLLLSDSGFYLCAWTRGTISGNTIYFGEGSWLTVV.

The CDR3: CASSRWTSGSSEQFF. The CDR3, as DNA: TGTGCCAGCAGTCGTTGGACTAGCGGGAGCAGTGAGCAGTTCTTC. The chain employs TRBV6-5 and TRBJ2-1, with 13 bases fitting TRBD2. This CDR3 contains 15 residues. Per the germline V gene, CDR1 is MNHEY and CDR2 is SVGAGI. After removal of 5 bases from V and 9 bases from J, the junction contained 7 bases not matched to a gene.

V usage is TRBV7-9 and J usage is TRBJ1-1; D remains ambiguous. The CDR3 length is 15 residues. In germline, CDR1 is SEHNR, CDR2 FQNEAQ (reference sequence). Trimming removed 1 base from V and 1 base from J, with 10 bases in between. The CDR3 sequence: CASSLGGTPNTEAFF. As DNA, the CDR3 is TGTGCCAGCAGCTTAGGGGGAACACCGAACACTGAAGCTTTCTTT. Supplemented by reference TRBV7-9 and TRBJ1-1, the full variable domain reads DTGVSQNPRHKITKRGQNVTFRCDPISEHNRLYWYRQTLGQGPEFLTYFQNEAQLEKSRLLSDRFSAERPKGSFSTLEIQRTEQGDSAMYLCASSLGGTPNTEAFFGQGTRLTVV.

V and J are TRBV9 and TRBJ1-1; 12 positions match TRBD1. Losses at the gene ends were 3 bases for V and 10 bases for J; bases not matched to a gene: 4. Germline loops: CDR1 SGDLS, CDR2 YYNGEE. This CDR3 is built from 13 residues. Here the CDR3 reads CASSEGQGAAAFF. The CDR3 DNA reads as TGTGCCAGCAGCGAGGGACAGGGGGCGGCAGCTTTCTTT.

The chain recombines TRBV19 with TRBJ1-1; D ambiguous. V lost 5 bases, J lost 0 bases, and 10 bases lay in between. CDR1 and CDR2 (germline): LNHDA, SQIVND (reference sequence). The CDR3 length is 14 residues. The CDR3 reads CASSLKTVNTEAFF. The CDR3 DNA follows: TGTGCCAGTAGTCTAAAGACTGTGAACACTGAAGCTTTCTTT.

V usage is TRBV5-1 and J usage is TRBJ2-7; 7 bases line up with TRBD2. The CDR3 runs 14 residues. The germline CDR1 and CDR2 sequences are SGHRS and YFSETQ. V shed 3 bases and J 0 bases; nucleotides not matched to a gene: 3. The CDR3 DNA sequence: TGCGCCAGCAGCTCGGGGGGTAGCTCCTACGAGCAGTACTTC. Protein sequence: CASSSGGSSYEQYF.

V gene TRBV5-4 combines with J gene TRBJ1-2, with D possibly matching TRBD1 (5 bases). The germline gives CDR1 SGHNT, CDR2 YYREEE (reference sequence). V was cut by 0 bases and J by 4 bases, with 19 bases left in between. CDR3 length: 17 residues. The CDR3 DNA follows: TGTGCCAGCAGCTTGGAGGGGAGGAGGGCACCGGGCTATGGCTACACCTTC. This sequence encodes CASSLEGRRAPGYGYTF.

This rearrangement joins TRBV18 to TRBJ2-7, with TRBD1 as a possible D gene (5 bases). Trimming pared 4 bases from V and 0 bases from J, leaving 16 bases between. Germline values: CDR1 KGHSH, CDR2 LQKENI. The CDR3 consists of 16 residues. CDR3 region: CASSRKIDSYSYEQYF. The CDR3 region has the DNA TGTGCCAGCTCACGAAAAATTGACAGCTACTCCTACGAGCAGTACTTC.

As concerns this clone: The CDR3 does not close with the conserved phenylalanine or tryptophan, likely indicating a read error. The rearrangement joins TRBV11-2 to TRBJ1-1, with D hard to call. The germline V and J ends were trimmed by 3 bases and 1 base, with 3 bases remaining between them. Looked up from germline, CDR1 is SGHAT and CDR2 is FQNNGV. This CDR3 spans 12 amino acids. The CDR3 coding sequence is TGTGCCAGCAGCTTGACGAACACTGAAGCTTTCCTT. Protein: CASSLTNTEAFL.

The chain employs TRBV27 and TRBJ2-7, with D possibly called TRBD1 or TRBD2 (5 bases each). Germline assignment: CDR1 MNHEY and CDR2 SMNVEV (reference sequence). This CDR3 comprises 13 residues. V lost 5 bases to trimming and J lost 5 bases, with 13 bases between them. The CDR3 sequence: CASSTPMGDEQYF. As DNA, the CDR3 is TGTGCCAGCAGTACCCCCATGGGGGACGAGCAGTACTTC.

This clone showed up just once. This rearrangement joins TRBV27 to TRBJ2-7, with D possibly matching TRBD1 (6 bases). The CDR3 runs to 17 residues. Per the germline V gene, CDR1 is MNHEY and CDR2 is SMNVEV (reference sequence). The ends were cut back, 7 bases at V and 3 bases at J, with 25 bases in the middle. CDR3 bases: TGTGCCAGCACAACCAGGTCCGGGACAAGGGGCAGCTACGAGCAGTACTTC. It specifies CASTTRSGTRGSYEQYF.

V usage is TRBV4-3 and J usage is TRBJ2-3; D gene unclear. Between the trimmed V and J ends, which lost 0 bases and 5 bases, there was a span of 12 bases. CDR1 is LGHNA, CDR2 YSLEER, per germline. The CDR3 runs 15 residues. CDR3 protein: CASSQDRTLRDTQYF. In nucleotides, the CDR3 is TGCGCCAGCAGCCAAGATCGTACACTTAGAGATACGCAGTATTTT.

The CDR3 DNA reads as TGCAGCGTTGTTTTGGGACAGGTAGTTTTTTCGGGAGAGCAGTTCTTC. Translated: CSVVLGQVVFSGEQFF. The chain recombines TRBV29-1 with TRBJ2-1; 8 bases align to TRBD1. This CDR3 is 16 amino acids long. Germline lookup yields CDR1 SQVTM and CDR2 ANQGSEA. After removal of 4 bases from V and 10 bases from J, the junction contained 18 bases not matched to a gene.

The rearrangement links TRBV11-3 to TRBJ2-3, with D unclear. Germline CDR1 is SGHNT and CDR2 is YENEEA. The CDR3 consists of 16 residues. V lost 5 bases and J lost 3, with 18 bases in between. The CDR3 DNA is TGTGCCAGCAGCCCACCTCTACAAGGAAGGACAGATACGCAGTATTTT. Translated: CASSPPLQGRTDTQYF.

The V call is TRBV9, the J call TRBJ1-2; 7 bases align to TRBD1. The CDR3 sequence is 15 residues long. With V trimmed by 3 bases and J by 4 bases, 9 bases remained unmatched. Looked up from germline, CDR1 is SGDLS and CDR2 is YYNGEE. For the CDR3, the DNA is TGTGCCAGCAGCGGCCGGACAGGAGAAACCTATGGCTACACCTTC. It codes for CASSGRTGETYGYTF.